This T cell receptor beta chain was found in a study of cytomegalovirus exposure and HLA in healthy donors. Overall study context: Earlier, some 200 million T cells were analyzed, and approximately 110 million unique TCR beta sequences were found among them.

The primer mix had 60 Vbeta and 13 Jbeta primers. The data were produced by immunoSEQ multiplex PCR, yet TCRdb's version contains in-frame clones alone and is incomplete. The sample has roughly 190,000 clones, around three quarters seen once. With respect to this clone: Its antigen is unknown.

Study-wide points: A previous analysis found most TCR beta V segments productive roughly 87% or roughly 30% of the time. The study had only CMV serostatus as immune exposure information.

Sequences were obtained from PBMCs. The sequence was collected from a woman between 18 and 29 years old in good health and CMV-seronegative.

The CDR3 protein is CASSPRQGGTDTQYF. In DNA, the CDR3 is TGTGCCAGCAGCCCCCGACAGGGAGGCACAGATACGCAGTATTTT. The rearrangement uses TRBV5-6 and TRBJ2-3, with TRBD1 matching 7 bases. Per germline, CDR1 SGHDT and CDR2 YYEEEE. The CDR3 has 15 amino acids. Trimming at V came to 4 bases and at J to 1 base, leaving 6 bases not matched to a gene.